Reported below is one TCR beta chain. This specimen belongs to a study of identical twins. CDR1 and CDR2 (germline): GTSNPN, SVGIG (reference sequence). This CDR3 contains 15 residues. The trim removed 3 bases at V and 4 bases at J, leaving 9 bases unmatched. TCRdb reprocessed the 5' RACE reads via MiXCR and lists one record per CDR3 protein. The sample includes fewer than 500,000 distinct CDR3 sequences, 14% of them seen just once. The same specimen was also included in a second study, on yellow fever vaccine responses in identical twins.

Sequenced: CD4+ T cells sorted from blood. This clonotype originated in a woman under 30 in good health. The chain joins TRBV30 to TRBJ2-1; 7 bases map to TRBD1. CDR3 nucleotide sequence: TGTGCCTGGAGAGGGACAGCTAGTCGGTACAATGAGCAGTTCTTC. The encoded protein is CAWRGTASRYNEQFF.